The 24 T cell receptor beta chains below were found in one sample sequenced in a study of OX40 agonist ivuxolimab in advanced cancers. TCRdb's table, derived via immunoSEQ multiplex PCR, lists solely in-frame clones and lacks some. The table lists some 30,000 clones, 92% of them singletons. Material: CD4+ or CD8+ T cells sorted from blood, obtained in a trial of the OX40 agonist ivuxolimab. The receptors shown here come from an adult with an advanced solid tumor such as melanoma, head and neck, liver or kidney cancer.

The chain carries TRBV5-6 and TRBJ2-7; the D gene is possibly TRBD2 (7 bases). CDR1 is SGHDT, CDR2 YYEEEE, per germline. The CDR3 consists of 15 residues. V was pared by 1 base and J by 2 bases, with 13 bases between. CDR3 amino acids: CASSLYPGGAYEQYF. The CDR3 nucleotides read TGTGCCAGCAGCTTGTACCCGGGGGGCGCCTACGAGCAGTACTTC. Combining the CDR3 with reference TRBV5-6 and TRBJ2-7 gives the whole variable domain DAGVTQSPTHLIKTRGQQVTLRCSPKSGHDTVSWYQQALGQGPQFIFQYYEEEERQRGNFPDRFSGHQFPNYSSELNVNALLLGDSALYLCASSLYPGGAYEQYFGPGTRLTVT.

This sequence joins TRBV7-3 and TRBJ2-1, with TRBD2 as a possible D gene (7 bases). Germline-derived CDR1 and CDR2 are SGHTA and FQGTGA. V was shortened by 5 bases and J by 4 bases, with 18 bases between the two germline ends. This CDR3 is 16 amino acids long. The CDR3 here is CASSPGAGERYNEQFF. The CDR3 DNA reads TGTGCCAGCAGCCCAGGGGCGGGAGAGAGATACAATGAGCAGTTCTTC.

The gene calls are TRBV9 and TRBJ2-7, with D uncertain. Germline CDR1 SGDLS, CDR2 YYNGEE. This CDR3 has 13 amino acids. Trimming stripped 0 bases from V and 2 bases from J, with 6 bases between. CDR3 amino acids: CASSVGNTYEQYF. In DNA form, the CDR3 reads TGTGCCAGCAGCGTAGGCAACACCTACGAGCAGTACTTC.

The chain recombines TRBV9 with TRBJ1-2; TRBD1 is a possible D gene (5 bases). Germline V CDR1 and CDR2: SGDLS, YYNGEE. Trimming stripped 1 base from V and 1 base from J, with 14 bases between. CDR3 size: 16 residues. The CDR3 bases are TGTGCCAGCAGCGTATCAGGGATCCCCCTTAACTATGGCTACACCTTC. Its translation: CASSVSGIPLNYGYTF.

This chain joins TRBV5-8 and TRBJ2-7; possible D gene TRBD1, 6 bases. Germline loops: CDR1 SGHTS, CDR2 YDEGEE. The CDR3 extends over 14 amino acids. Trimming removed 4 bases from V and 3 bases from J, with 14 bases in between. CDR3 region: CASSRPGHLYEQYF. The CDR3 DNA is TGTGCCAGCAGCCGTCCGGGACACCTCTACGAGCAGTACTTC.

The rearrangement uses TRBV11-2 and TRBJ1-3; no clear D gene. This CDR3 is 15 amino acids long. The germline gives CDR1 SGHAT, CDR2 FQNNGV. Trimming shortened V by 0 bases and J by 1 base, and 7 bases separated the two germline ends. CDR3: CASSLDWVSGNTIYF. The DNA for the CDR3 is TGTGCCAGCAGCTTAGACTGGGTTTCTGGAAACACCATATATTTT.

Sample share makes this clone medium-sized. CDR3 in DNA: TGTGCCAGCAGCCCGGGACAGCCTCCTGAAAAACTGTTTTTT. Its translation: CASSPGQPPEKLFF. The chain links TRBV6-1 to TRBJ1-4; TRBD1 matches at 7 bases. The CDR3 covers 14 residues. J was trimmed by 7 bases and V by 6 bases; bases with no gene match: 8. Per germline, CDR1 MNHNS and CDR2 SASEGT.

This rearrangement joins TRBV10-2 to TRBJ1-1; perhaps TRBD1 as D (5 bases). The length of the CDR3 is 13 residues. Germline-derived CDR1 and CDR2 are WSHSY and SAAADI. Trimming cost V 10 bases and J 1 base, with 13 bases left between them. The CDR3 DNA sequence: TGCGCCACCGAGGGACGGTCGAACACTGAAGCTTTCTTT. This encodes CATEGRSNTEAFF.

The chain combines TRBV7-2 with TRBJ2-5; 12 positions agree with TRBD2. There are 17 residues in the CDR3. Germline V gene data show CDR1 as SGHTA and CDR2 as FQGNSA. Trimming at V came to 5 bases and at J to 2 bases, leaving 9 bases not matched to a gene. The chain's CDR3 is CASSPMTSGRGQETQYF. The CDR3 bases are TGTGCCAGCAGCCCGATGACTAGCGGGAGAGGGCAAGAGACCCAGTACTTC.

V gene TRBV7-2 combines with J gene TRBJ1-3, with unresolved D. Trimming removed 5 bases at V and 3 bases at J, with 11 bases between. This CDR3 is built from 14 residues. Germline loops: CDR1 SGHTA, CDR2 FQGNSA. In nucleotides, the CDR3 is TGTGCCAGCAGCCCGAGGAGACTTGGAAACACCATATATTTT. This sequence encodes CASSPRRLGNTIYF. Based on the CDR3 plus reference TRBV7-2 and TRBJ1-3, the full variable domain is GAGVSQSPSNKVTEKGKDVELRCDPISGHTALYWYRQSLGQGLEFLIYFQGNSAPDKSGLPSDRFSAERTGGSVSTLTIQRTQQEDSAVYLCASSPRRLGNTIYFGEGSWLTVV.

The chain carries TRBV5-4 and TRBJ1-1; TRBD1 might be the D (5 bases). Trimming cost V 4 bases and J 0 bases, with 19 bases left between them. The CDR3 is 17 residues long. Germline V gives CDR1 SGHNT, CDR2 YYREEE (reference sequence). The CDR3 loop reads CASSQGGDPYMNTEAFF. CDR3 nucleotides: TGTGCCAGCAGCCAAGGAGGGGACCCTTACATGAACACTGAAGCTTTCTTT.

The chain has TRBV29-1 and TRBJ2-6; 9 nucleotides line up with TRBD1. The V segment lost 4 bases and the J segment 1 base; nucleotides outside the gene matches: 8. The CDR3 runs 17 residues. CDR1 and CDR2 (germline): SQVTM, ANQGSEA. DNA of the CDR3: TGCAGCGTTGCGGGACAGGGAGGAAGGTCTGGGGCCAACGTCCTGACTTTC. Amino acid sequence: CSVAGQGGRSGANVLTF.

This chain connects TRBV19 to TRBJ1-2; the match to TRBD1 covers 8 bases. The V gene's germline CDR1 is LNHDA and CDR2 SQIVND (reference sequence). V lost 1 base to trimming and J lost 8 bases; unmatched junction nucleotides: 6. There are 14 residues in the CDR3. CDR3 DNA: TGTGCCAGTAGTATAGCAGGACAGGGCTGGGGCTACACCTTC. Residues: CASSIAGQGWGYTF. Combining the CDR3 with reference TRBV19 and TRBJ1-2 gives the whole variable domain DGGITQSPKYLFRKEGQNVTLSCEQNLNHDAMYWYRQDPGQGLRLIYYSQIVNDFQKGDIAEGYSVSREKKESFPLTVTSAQKNPTAFYLCASSIAGQGWGYTFGSGTRLTVV.

This sequence joins TRBV5-4 and TRBJ2-4, with unresolved D. Germline-derived CDR1 and CDR2 are SGHNT and YYREEE (reference sequence). CDR3 length: 16 residues. Deletions cut 0 bases from V and 1 base from J, with 11 bases between. In DNA, the CDR3 is TGTGCCAGCAGCTTGGACCGAAACGAGGCCAAAAACATTCAGTACTTC. It codes for CASSLDRNEAKNIQYF.

This chain's CDR3 is CASTPTGGERGNTDTQYF. The CDR3 coding sequence is TGTGCCAGTACCCCGACCGGAGGGGAGCGGGGGAACACAGATACGCAGTATTTT. The chain combines TRBV19 with TRBJ2-3, with 8 nucleotides matching TRBD2. CDR3 length equals 18 residues. The junction had 17 bases not matched to a gene; V was cut back by 7 bases and J by 2 bases. The germline V gene has CDR1 LNHDA and CDR2 SQIVND (reference sequence).

The J gene is TRBJ2-5, the V gene TRBV7-2; TRBD2 matches 7 bases. After removal of 1 base from V and 5 bases from J, the junction contained 10 bases not matched to a gene. The CDR3 loop spans 16 amino acids. Germline CDR1 and CDR2: SGHTA and FQGNSA. The CDR3 spells CASSLVSGMGWETQYF. DNA of the CDR3: TGTGCCAGCAGCTTAGTGAGCGGGATGGGGTGGGAGACCCAGTACTTC.

The V call is TRBV6-5, the J call TRBJ1-5, with 8 bases fitting TRBD1. The CDR3 runs 15 residues. V lost 8 bases and J lost 5; bases outside the gene matches: 11. CDR1 is MNHEY and CDR2 is SVGAGI in the germline V gene. CDR3 DNA: TGTGCCAGCGCCCACTCGGACAGGGAAGATCAGCCCCAGCATTTT. Amino acid sequence: CASAHSDREDQPQHF.

Only one count was recorded for this clone. CDR3 nucleotide sequence: TGTGCCAGCAGTCGGACAGTAATCAACTATGGCTACACCTTC. As protein: CASSRTVINYGYTF. This sequence joins TRBV6-8 and TRBJ1-2; possibly TRBD1 for D (6 bases). Trimming left V 5 bases short and J 2 bases short, with 12 bases between. Germline assignment: CDR1 MNHGY and CDR2 SAAAGT. There are 14 residues in the CDR3.

The rearrangement links TRBV2 to TRBJ1-5; 7 bases are a match to TRBD1. Germline V gene lookup returns CDR1 SNHLY and CDR2 FYNNEI. The CDR3 has 16 amino acids. The ends lost 6 bases at V and 0 bases at J; junction bases unmatched: 8. The CDR3 is CASSPQGRPSNQPQHF. The CDR3 region has the DNA TGTGCCAGCAGCCCACAGGGGCGCCCTAGCAATCAGCCCCAGCATTTT.

The rearrangement uses TRBV6-1 and TRBJ2-7; 14 bases line up with TRBD2. Germline V gene data show CDR1 as MNHNS and CDR2 as SASEGT. The CDR3 runs to 16 residues. After removal of 3 bases from V and 1 base from J, the junction contained 2 bases not matched to a gene. The CDR3 DNA reads TGTGCCAGCAGTGACGGACTAGCGGGGGGTTCCTACGAGCAGTACTTC. Translation: CASSDGLAGGSYEQYF.

The rearrangement uses TRBV19 and TRBJ1-5, with D perhaps TRBD1 (6 bases). Germline CDR1 and CDR2: LNHDA and SQIVND (reference sequence). V shed 3 bases and J shed 4 bases, with 16 bases lying between them. The CDR3 sequence is 16 residues long. DNA for the CDR3: TGTGCCAGTAGTATTCTAGCAGGGGTGGGGAATCAGCCCCAGCATTTT. Translation: CASSILAGVGNQPQHF.

The chain is built from TRBV5-5 and TRBJ2-7; the D is unclear. The CDR3 extends over 12 amino acids. Between the trimmed V and J ends, which lost 3 bases and 0 bases, there was a span of 4 bases. Germline V gives CDR1 SGHKS, CDR2 YYEKEE (reference sequence). As DNA, the CDR3 is TGTGCCAGCAGCTATGACTCCTACGAGCAGTACTTC. Its translation is CASSYDSYEQYF.

The chain recombines TRBV27 with TRBJ2-7; TRBD1 might be the D (6 bases). Trimming cost V 0 bases and J 5 bases, with 8 bases left between them. Germline V gene data show CDR1 as MNHEY and CDR2 as SMNVEV (reference sequence). This CDR3 contains 13 residues. CDR3 region: CASSLSGADEQYF. The CDR3 bases are TGTGCCAGCAGTTTATCGGGGGCCGACGAGCAGTACTTC.

V usage is TRBV11-2 and J usage is TRBJ1-1, with TRBD1 as a possible D gene (5 bases). CDR3 length equals 16 residues. Trimming pared 1 base from V and 3 bases from J, leaving 15 bases between. Germline V CDR1 and CDR2: SGHAT, FQNNGV. CDR3 in amino acids: CASSLVVGRADTEAFF. CDR3 sequence (DNA): TGTGCCAGCAGCTTAGTGGTCGGCAGGGCCGACACTGAAGCTTTCTTT.